Below are 22 T cell receptor beta chains sequenced from a single sample in a study of blood T cells in healthy people across ages. Primers used in a second PCR of about 6 to 11 cycles were a sample-barcoded 5' primer and a J-beta primer mix. TCRdb recomputed calls from the 5' RACE reads with MiXCR, one row per CDR3 protein. The sample contains about 640,000 distinct CDR3 sequences, approximately 30% of which appear only once. Sequenced sample: blood. Receptor source: a woman of 80 years or more in good health.

The table lists this clonotype with many counts. The gene calls are TRBV20-1 and TRBJ2-7; 8 bases align to TRBD1. Germline CDR1 is DFQATT and CDR2 is SNEGSKA (reference sequence). The CDR3 is made up of 15 amino acids. With 0 bases clipped from V and 0 bases from J, the junction kept 4 bases outside the gene matches. CDR3 DNA: TGCAGTGCTAGAGATCAGGGGGCAAGCTCCTACGAGCAGTACTTC. Amino acids: CSARDQGASSYEQYF.

This clonotype was recorded many times. The J gene is TRBJ2-7, the V gene TRBV29-1, with 7 bases fitting TRBD1. CDR3 size: 15 residues. V dropped 7 bases and J dropped 3; count of bases not matched to a gene: 15. The V gene's germline CDR1 is SQVTM and CDR2 ANQGSEA. The CDR3 here is CSADPDRWAHYEQYF. The CDR3 DNA sequence: TGCAGCGCCGACCCGGACAGGTGGGCCCACTACGAGCAGTACTTC.

This clonotype was picked up many times. The genes are TRBV30 and TRBJ2-1, with TRBD2 matching over 7 bases. V lost 8 bases and J lost 4; bases outside the gene matches: 5. Per germline, CDR1 GTSNPN and CDR2 SVGIG (reference sequence). The CDR3 runs to 12 residues. CDR3 nucleotides: TGTGCCCGGGAGGCAGGGTACAATGAGCAGTTCTTC. Translation gives CAREAGYNEQFF.

This clonotype was observed at least ten times. The chain uses TRBV5-1 and TRBJ2-3; the D call may be TRBD1 or TRBD2 (5 bases each). The germline CDR1 and CDR2 sequences are SGHRS and YFSETQ. V lost 4 bases and J 0 bases, leaving 9 bases between the germline ends. The CDR3 sequence is 14 residues long. The CDR3 sequence: CASSGGISTDTQYF. DNA of the CDR3: TGCGCCAGCAGCGGGGGTATTAGCACAGATACGCAGTATTTT.

About this clonotype itself: Being one base from a much bigger clone, this may be a read error. This rearrangement joins TRBV29-1 to TRBJ2-5, with D maybe TRBD1 (7 bases). The V gene's germline CDR1 is SQVTM and CDR2 ANQGSEA. The V end lost 3 bases, the J end lost 12 bases, and 8 bases lay between the germline ends. The CDR3 is 9 amino acids. For the CDR3, the DNA is TGCAGCGTTGACAGGGGGGAGTACTTC. It specifies CSVDRGEYF.

With regard to this clonotype: A clone one base away is much larger, so this may be a read error. V is TRBV6-5 and J is TRBJ2-7, with 7 nucleotides matching TRBD2. From germline, CDR1 is MNHEY and CDR2 SVGAGI. The V and J ends lost 2 bases and 3 bases, in that order; junction bases with no gene match: 4. The CDR3 has 14 amino acids. The CDR3 coding sequence is TGTGCCAGCAGTTACGCGGGGGTAGGCTACGAGCAGTACTTC. Translation: CASSYAGVGYEQYF.

The sample holds one count of this clonotype. This chain links TRBV6-5 with TRBJ2-7, with 9 bases matching TRBD1. The CDR3 length is 15 residues. Germline V gene lookup returns CDR1 MNHEY and CDR2 SVGAGI. V was clipped by 0 bases and J by 2 bases; unmatched bases: 2. The CDR3 loop reads CASSYSGQGTYEQYF. The CDR3 nucleotides read TGTGCCAGCAGTTACTCGGGACAGGGAACCTACGAGCAGTACTTC.

This clonotype was detected a few times. The chain recombines TRBV27 with TRBJ2-5; 16 nucleotides align to TRBD2. The V gene's germline CDR1 is MNHEY and CDR2 SMNVEV (reference sequence). V shed 4 bases and J 11 bases; nucleotides not matched to a gene: 13. The CDR3 consists of 17 residues. The CDR3 DNA sequence: TGTGCCAGCAGTTACAAGGGACTAGCGGGGGGGTCAGGTGAGCAGTACTTC. It codes for CASSYKGLAGGSGEQYF.

This clonotype appeared many times. The chain uses TRBV2 and TRBJ1-2; a weak D match, TRBD1 (6 bases). V gave up 2 bases and J gave up 4 bases, with 11 bases separating them. From germline, CDR1 is SNHLY and CDR2 FYNNEI. The CDR3 is made up of 14 amino acids. As DNA, the CDR3 is TGTGCCAGCAGTGAAATCGAGGGGGGCTATGGCTACACCTTC. Amino acids: CASSEIEGGYGYTF.

The gene calls are TRBV29-1 and TRBJ2-1; D not certain. V lost 4 bases, J lost 7 bases, and 20 bases lay in between. The germline gives CDR1 SQVTM, CDR2 ANQGSEA. The CDR3 totals 15 residues. The CDR3 spells CSVVLDNRRLNEQFF. In DNA, the CDR3 is TGCAGCGTTGTATTAGACAACCGGCGATTGAATGAGCAGTTCTTC.

This clonotype was observed many times. CDR3 DNA sequence: TGCAGCGTTGAGACCAGAGTTAGAAATGAGCAGTTCTTC. It translates to CSVETRVRNEQFF. V and J are TRBV29-1 and TRBJ2-1, with no clear D. The germline V gene encodes CDR1 SQVTM and CDR2 ANQGSEA. The CDR3 is 13 amino acids. V was pared by 3 bases and J by 7 bases, with 13 bases between.

This clonotype was counted once. The V gene is TRBV5-1, the J gene TRBJ2-1, with 9 bases fitting TRBD1. CDR3 length equals 15 residues. The trim removed 8 bases at V and 3 bases at J, leaving 9 bases unmatched. The germline gives CDR1 SGHRS, CDR2 YFSETQ. CDR3 DNA sequence: TGCGCCAGTTCTTACCGGGACAGGGACTACAATGAGCAGTTCTTC. Its protein product is CASSYRDRDYNEQFF.

Concerning this clonotype itself: A much larger clonotype is one base distant, so this may be a read error. Since the CDR3 does not end with the conserved phenylalanine or tryptophan, this likely comes from a read error. The CDR3 DNA sequence: TGCGCCAGCGCTCCGGAGGGCTCGGGCTATGGCTACACCTGC. The encoded protein is CASAPEGSGYGYTC. This chain connects TRBV5-1 to TRBJ1-2; no clear D gene. This CDR3 has 14 residues. Germline V gene sequence: CDR1 SGHRS, CDR2 YFSETQ. Trimming removed 7 bases at V and 4 bases at J, with 17 bases between.

This clonotype was counted at least ten times. The CDR3 nucleotides are TGTGCCAGCAGCTTAGGAAGACGGGGGCAGTTCTTC. It translates to CASSLGRRGQFF. J is TRBJ2-1 and V is TRBV11-3; maybe TRBD2 (5 bases). Between the trimmed V and J ends, which lost 1 base and 12 bases, there was a span of 10 bases. The germline gives CDR1 SGHNT, CDR2 YENEEA. The CDR3 is 12 amino acids.

This clonotype occurred a few times. This sequence joins TRBV20-1 and TRBJ2-1, with a possible D match to TRBD1 (7 bases). V was pared by 4 bases and J by 9 bases, with 22 bases between. Germline V gives CDR1 DFQATT, CDR2 SNEGSKA (reference sequence). The CDR3 length is 15 residues. CDR3 nucleotide sequence: TGCAGTGCTAAAGGAGGAGGGGGCGGGGTAGGTGAGCAGTTCTTC. It encodes CSAKGGGGGVGEQFF.

To note about this clonotype: At one end, the junction sequence differs from germline, possibly due to a read error. This chain joins TRBV5-1 and TRBJ2-1, with a possible D match to TRBD1 (6 bases). Germline V gene lookup returns CDR1 SGHRS and CDR2 YFSETQ. This CDR3 comprises 14 residues. In DNA form, the CDR3 reads TGCGCCAGCGGCTTGAACCAGGGGCCTGGGGAGCAGTTCTTC. This translates into CASGLNQGPGEQFF.

The V call is TRBV6-6, the J call TRBJ1-2, with D possibly TRBD1 on 5 matching bases. The V gene's germline CDR1 is MNHNY and CDR2 SVGAGI (reference sequence). V lost 5 bases, J lost 8 bases, and 15 bases lay in between. The CDR3 contains 13 residues. The chain's CDR3 is CASSRIQGGGYTF. CDR3 nucleotides: TGTGCCAGCAGTCGTATTCAGGGTGGCGGCTACACCTTC.

The chain uses TRBV20-1 and TRBJ2-1; D unresolved. Germline V gene data show CDR1 as DFQATT and CDR2 as SNEGSKA (reference sequence). Trimming took 5 bases from V and 7 from J, leaving 15 bases between them. CDR3 length equals 13 residues. Here the CDR3 reads CSAFVELNNEQFF. CDR3 bases: TGCAGTGCTTTCGTAGAGTTAAATAATGAGCAGTTCTTC.

This clonotype was found a few times. Just one base apart from a much larger clone, this may be a read error. This chain uses TRBV29-1 with TRBJ2-1; possibly TRBD2 for D (5 bases). The CDR3 sequence is 16 residues long. CDR1 and CDR2 (germline): SQVTM, ANQGSEA. The germline V and J ends were trimmed by 6 bases and 0 bases, with 18 bases remaining between them. DNA for the CDR3: TGCAGCGTCGTTCTCTTTAGGGAGAGCTCCTACAATGAGCAGTTCTTC. This sequence encodes CSVVLFRESSYNEQFF.

This clonotype was seen many times. The chain carries TRBV7-2 and TRBJ2-1; D is perhaps TRBD1 (6 bases). Germline CDR1 and CDR2: SGHTA and FQGNSA. V was clipped by 5 bases and J by 12 bases, with 29 bases between them. The CDR3 is 17 amino acids. CDR3 coding DNA: TGTGCCAGCAGCCCCCGGCTGCGGCAGGCTCCGGTACAGGGGCAGTTCTTC. Its translation is CASSPRLRQAPVQGQFF.

On this clonotype: This may come from a read error, since a much larger clone is one base off. The CDR3 nucleotides read TGTACCAGCAAGGACAGGGCAACCTACGAGCAGTACTTC. The encoded protein is CTSKDRATYEQYF. This sequence joins TRBV2 and TRBJ2-4, with TRBD1 identical over 8 bases. The DNA end is more similar to TRBJ2-7, so the J call may be wrong. From germline, CDR1 is SNHLY and CDR2 FYNNEI. The CDR3 has 13 amino acids.

This clonotype was seen at least ten times. The chain links TRBV7-2 to TRBJ1-2, with TRBD1 matching 7 bases. With 1 base clipped from V and 4 bases from J, the junction kept 6 bases outside the gene matches. The CDR3 totals 15 residues. The germline V gene has CDR1 SGHTA and CDR2 FQGNSA. This chain's CDR3 is CASSLDSGTAYGYTF. The CDR3 DNA reads TGTGCCAGCAGCTTAGATAGTGGGACAGCCTATGGCTACACCTTC.